This T cell receptor beta chain is from a study of blood T cell repertoires in COVID-19 (dated by TCRdb to between 2020 and 2021). Turning to the overall study: Samples from collaborators originated in the United States, Italy and Spain and spanned both the acute and convalescent phases of COVID-19. The prospective study material was composed of cDNA or gDNA derived from T cells, B-cell-depleted T cells, or PBMCs. The samples were drawn from two sources: the first 160 participants of the ongoing ImmuneRACE study, and 1,254 subjects contributed by 6 global collaborators. HLA class I and class II types, where available, came from metadata supplied by the sample provider rather than from assay-based typing. The repertoires were made available in a free public database intended to serve as a resource for research on the immune response to SARS-CoV-2. The sample metadata nearly always contained a de-identified subject ID, COVID-19 status, age in years and sex. The dataset comprised deeply sampled blood TCRbeta repertoires from subjects exposed to, actively infected with, or recovered from COVID-19.

The germline V gene specifies SGHTA as CDR1 and FQGNSA as CDR2. The CDR3 spans 15 residues, from the cysteine through the phenylalanine. Just CDR3 DNA is preserved here, 45 bases in frame from base 1. The junction shows trimming of 7 bases on V and 4 bases on J, plus 16 bases between the germline ends. Worth noting for this clone: Its antigen is still unknown. No base quality values were provided; no much bigger clone lies one nucleotide off.

The investigation overall reported the following: The quantity of clinical and demographic metadata differed by source and by participant and was supplied without curation.

Collaborating institutions collected whole blood in K2EDTA tubes following their own protocols. For TCRbeta analysis, collaborator samples were shipped as frozen whole blood, as isolated PBMCs, or as DNA extracted from either sample type. TCRbeta CDR3 regions were amplified from genomic DNA using the immunoSEQ Assay, a bias-controlled multiplex PCR. The study's own analysis went as follows. Within the assay, amplification of reference gene primers was used to estimate how many nucleated cells each sample contained. To quantify the absolute abundance of each unique TCRbeta CDR3 rearrangement, sequence reads were collapsed and filtered. For each sample, productive Simpson clonality was calculated as the square root of Simpson's diversity index over productive rearrangements. TCRdb limited this immuneACCESS table to in-frame rearrangements with V and J called. A share of clones is missing; checked studies link under half to unresolved V genes, and the rest is unexplained. That table is the source of V, J and clone size, and D and trimming were worked out from the DNA. This sample lists 40,000 or so clones; roughly 81% were detected once. Of the sample, less than 15% is held by the ten largest clones.

The specimen sequenced was peripheral blood. The receptor comes from a woman between 70 and 85 years old in a cohort sampled during active COVID-19. In this chain, TRBV7-2 is recombined with TRBJ2-2; the D gene is perhaps TRBD2, from 5 matching bases. This receptor carries the CDR3 CASTPRRVTTGELFF. At the DNA level, the sequence is TGTGCCAGCACCCCGAGGCGGGTCACCACCGGGGAGCTGTTTTTT. The CDR3, completed at both ends by the reference TRBV7-2 and TRBJ2-2 genes, gives the full variable domain GAGVSQSPSNKVTEKGKDVELRCDPISGHTALYWYRQSLGQGLEFLIYFQGNSAPDKSGLPSDRFSAERTGGSVSTLTIQRTQQEDSAVYLCASTPRRVTTGELFFGEGSRLTVL.